The text below deals with one T cell receptor (beta chain). For each CDR3 protein, TCRdb gives one entry from its re-call of the 5' RACE reads, without DNA. This sample lists 200,000 to 250,000 distinct CDR3 sequences; its ten largest clones have around 7.6%. The CDR3 length is 15 residues. Germline V gene sequence: CDR1 DFQATT, CDR2 SNEGSKA (reference sequence). The total RNA came straight from whole blood, and T cells were not sorted beforehand. This record comes from a study of monozygotic twins with inflammatory bowel disease. This TCR came from a human donor with ulcerative colitis or Crohn's disease, or a healthy co-twin of an affected twin (not recorded which). Sequenced material: blood. The J gene is TRBJ1-3, the V gene TRBV20-1. The chain's CDR3 is CSARDSAGAGNTIYF.